One T cell receptor beta chain is described in this entry. Its cognate antigen is unknown. PCR used 60 Vbeta primers and 13 Jbeta primers. Profiled with immunoSEQ multiplex PCR; TCRdb holds only in-frame clones, not every one. The table includes some 130,000 clones, around 78% detected once. The data were obtained in a study of cytomegalovirus exposure and HLA in healthy donors. Study-level points and caveats: When a later analysis was performed, an Asian-associated ancestry cluster reportedly had fewer N-insertions than the roughly 730-donor mean. Earlier analysis found most TCR beta V segments productive about 87% or about 30% of the time.

With 3 bases removed from V and 9 bases from J, the gap between germline ends came to 12 bases. Germline CDR1 GTSNPN, CDR2 SVGIG (reference sequence). This CDR3 is 12 amino acids long. This receptor was identified in a woman between 18 and 30 years old in good health and CMV-seronegative. The chain couples TRBV30 to TRBJ1-5, with D unclear. Material for sequencing was PBMCs. CDR3 in DNA: TGTGCCTGGAGCGGAGGTTCGGGGCCCCAGCATTTT. As protein: CAWSGGSGPQHF.